This paragraph reports one T cell receptor (beta chain). The source of the sample is a study of blood T cell repertoires in COVID-19. Study in general: Sites across the United States, Italy and Spain contributed samples from acute and convalescent COVID-19. In each case, the material was cDNA or gDNA derived from T cells, B-cell-depleted T cells, or PBMCs.

As handled by the study authors: For nucleated cells, counts were estimated from reference gene primer amplification. Clones were sequenced by immunoSEQ multiplex PCR, and TCRdb holds only the in-frame ones, with some missing. V, J and clone size are those of that table, while D and trimming were read from the DNA. The sample includes 150,000 to 200,000 clones, 70% to 90% of them seen just once. J lost 3 bases, V lost 4 bases, and 11 bases had no gene match. CDR3 length: 17 amino acids. CDR1 MDHEN and CDR2 SYDVKM come from the germline V gene. V and J are TRBV28 and TRBJ2-2; 7 nucleotides line up with TRBD1. Sequenced input: peripheral blood. This receptor was taken from a human donor in a cohort sampled during active COVID-19. The CDR3 here is CASSSVTPGTDTGELFF. CDR3 DNA: TGTGCCAGCAGTTCAGTAACCCCCGGGACAGACACCGGGGAGCTGTTTTTT.